These T cell receptor beta chains were read from a single sample in a study of blood T cell repertoires in COVID-19. TCRdb keeps only in-frame clones here, not all; method: immunoSEQ multiplex PCR. The sample records 180,000 or so clones, over 80% being singletons. Input material: PBMCs or T cells enriched from blood (not recorded which). These receptors originate from a woman aged 60-75 years who had recovered from COVID-19. Both conserved end residues are part of each CDR3. A D gene is named only where the DNA matches it firmly. Clone sizes are given selectively: once, few, many, or a class where the clone is expanded.

CDR3 DNA: TGTGCCAGCTCACCACGCCGGGAGAACGCGAACACCGGGGAGCTGTTTTTT; CDR3 protein: CASSPRRENANTGELFF; clone size: -; V gene: TRBV18; J gene: TRBJ2-2; D gene: -
CDR3 DNA: TGTGCCAGCAGCCCTGAGAAGACCCAGTACTTC; CDR3 protein: CASSPEKTQYF; clone size: once; V gene: TRBV5-5; J gene: TRBJ2-5; D gene: -
CDR3 DNA: TGTGCCAGCAGCTTAGCGGCTGCCTCCTACAATGAGCAGTTCTTC; CDR3 protein: CASSLAAASYNEQFF; clone size: -; V gene: TRBV7-6; J gene: TRBJ2-1; D gene: -
CDR3 DNA: TGTGCCTGGAACGGAGTGGGAGAGACCCAGTACTTC; CDR3 protein: CAWNGVGETQYF; clone size: -; V gene: TRBV30; J gene: TRBJ2-5; D gene: -
CDR3 DNA: TGTGCCAGCAGCACAGCGGGGGGGCAGCCCCAGCATTTT; CDR3 protein: CASSTAGGQPQHF; clone size: -; V gene: TRBV21-1; J gene: TRBJ1-5; D gene: -
CDR3 DNA: TGTGCCAGCAGCTTAGTAAGGGACAGGGACACGAAGTTCTTC; CDR3 protein: CASSLVRDRDTKFF; clone size: -; V gene: TRBV7-9; J gene: TRBJ2-1; D gene: TRBD1
CDR3 DNA: TGTGCCAGCAGTTTGAACAGGTGGGATCAGCCCCAGCATTTT; CDR3 protein: CASSLNRWDQPQHF; clone size: -; V gene: TRBV28; J gene: TRBJ1-5; D gene: -
CDR3 DNA: TGTGCCAGCAGCTTAAGCTTCGTACCGGGACTAGAAGTTGAGCAGTTCTTC; CDR3 protein: CASSLSFVPGLEVEQFF; clone size: -; V gene: TRBV11-2; J gene: TRBJ2-1; D gene: TRBD2
CDR3 DNA: TGTGCCAGCAGTAACCGACAGGGTTGGTATTCACCCCTCCACTTT; CDR3 protein: CASSNRQGWYSPLHF; clone size: -; V gene: TRBV6-2/TRBV6-3; J gene: TRBJ1-6; D gene: TRBD1
CDR3 DNA: TGTGCCAGCAGCCCAGGAGGAGGGCGGGATGAAAAACTGTTTTTT; CDR3 protein: CASSPGGGRDEKLFF; clone size: -; V gene: TRBV3-1/TRBV3-2; J gene: TRBJ1-4; D gene: -
CDR3 DNA: TGTGCCAGTAGTGCGGACAGGATCGGTCAGCCCCAGCATTTT; CDR3 protein: CASSADRIGQPQHF; clone size: -; V gene: TRBV19; J gene: TRBJ1-5; D gene: TRBD1
CDR3 DNA: TGTGCCACCAGTGATTCGGACAGGAGGACCGGGGAGCTGTTTTTT; CDR3 protein: CATSDSDRRTGELFF; clone size: -; V gene: TRBV24-1; J gene: TRBJ2-2; D gene: TRBD1
CDR3 DNA: TGTGCCAGCAGCCAAGACAGGGATGGGTCTGAAGCTTTCTTT; CDR3 protein: CASSQDRDGSEAFF; clone size: -; V gene: TRBV3-1/TRBV3-2; J gene: TRBJ1-1; D gene: -
CDR3 DNA: TGTGCCAGCAGCGTAGCAGGGACACCTTCCCACGCCCCCTATGGCTACACCTTC; CDR3 protein: CASSVAGTPSHAPYGYTF; clone size: -; V gene: TRBV9; J gene: TRBJ1-2; D gene: -
CDR3 DNA: TGTGCCAGTAGGGGGGGGAGAGCCATGAACACTGAAGCTTTCTTT; CDR3 protein: CASRGGRAMNTEAFF; clone size: once; V gene: TRBV19; J gene: TRBJ1-1; D gene: -
CDR3 DNA: TGTGCCAGCAGTGCAGGGGCAGAGGGAAACACCATATATTTT; CDR3 protein: CASSAGAEGNTIYF; clone size: few; V gene: TRBV2; J gene: TRBJ1-3; D gene: -
CDR3 DNA: TGTGCCAGCAGTTTTGGGGGCCAAGGTGGCTACACCTTC; CDR3 protein: CASSFGGQGGYTF; clone size: -; V gene: TRBV12-3/TRBV12-4; J gene: TRBJ1-2; D gene: -
CDR3 DNA: TGTGCCAGCAGCCCACAGGGGGAGGTTGGCTATGGCTACACCTTC; CDR3 protein: CASSPQGEVGYGYTF; clone size: -; V gene: TRBV4-2; J gene: TRBJ1-2; D gene: TRBD1
CDR3 DNA: TGTGCCAGTAGCGGCACATACAATGAGCAGTTCTTC; CDR3 protein: CASSGTYNEQFF; clone size: -; V gene: TRBV28; J gene: TRBJ2-1; D gene: -
CDR3 DNA: TGTGCCAGCAAATCGGATCAGCCCCAGCATTTT; CDR3 protein: CASKSDQPQHF; clone size: -; V gene: TRBV28; J gene: TRBJ1-5; D gene: -
CDR3 DNA: TGTGCTAGCAGCTATCGGGGAGCGCCCACAGATACGCAGTATTTT; CDR3 protein: CASSYRGAPTDTQYF; clone size: -; V gene: TRBV7-7; J gene: TRBJ2-3; D gene: -
CDR3 DNA: TGTGCCAGCAGAGAGAGCGTCTCGGAGACCCAGTACTTC; CDR3 protein: CASRESVSETQYF; clone size: -; V gene: TRBV2; J gene: TRBJ2-5; D gene: -
CDR3 DNA: TGTGCCAGCAGTTTATATCTCCCAGGGACAGGGGGCGGAAAGGAAAAACTGTTTTTT; CDR3 protein: CASSLYLPGTGGGKEKLFF; clone size: -; V gene: TRBV27; J gene: TRBJ1-4; D gene: TRBD1
CDR3 DNA: TGTGCCAGCAGTCCTCAGGGGGCCCGCTATGGCTACACCTTC; CDR3 protein: CASSPQGARYGYTF; clone size: -; V gene: TRBV2; J gene: TRBJ1-2; D gene: TRBD1
CDR3 DNA: TGTGCCAGCAGCGTCGGGCAGGGCGACGAGCAGTACTTC; CDR3 protein: CASSVGQGDEQYF; clone size: -; V gene: TRBV9; J gene: TRBJ2-7; D gene: -
CDR3 DNA: TGTGCCAGCAGCCCTCGACTAGCGGGAGGGGTTACAGATACGCAGTATTTT; CDR3 protein: CASSPRLAGGVTDTQYF; clone size: -; V gene: TRBV9; J gene: TRBJ2-3; D gene: TRBD2
CDR3 DNA: TGTGCCAGCAGACCAACAGGGACCGGAAACACCATATATTTT; CDR3 protein: CASRPTGTGNTIYF; clone size: -; V gene: TRBV6-5; J gene: TRBJ1-3; D gene: -
CDR3 DNA: TGTGCCAGCAGTCGAGGAGTAGACGGCTACACCTTC; CDR3 protein: CASSRGVDGYTF; clone size: -; V gene: TRBV28; J gene: TRBJ1-2; D gene: -
CDR3 DNA: TGTGCCAGCAGCTTGGCCGAGGCGGGAGGGCCGCTAGGTACGCAGTATTTT; CDR3 protein: CASSLAEAGGPLGTQYF; clone size: -; V gene: TRBV5-4; J gene: TRBJ2-3; D gene: TRBD2
CDR3 DNA: TGTGCTTCGGCCTGGACAGAGAACACTGAAGCTTTCTTT; CDR3 protein: CASAWTENTEAFF; clone size: -; V gene: TRBV10-3; J gene: TRBJ1-1; D gene: -
CDR3 DNA: TGTGCCAGTAGCATCTATGTTAGCCTGACAGGGCCCCACGAGCAGTACTTC; CDR3 protein: CASSIYVSLTGPHEQYF; clone size: -; V gene: TRBV19; J gene: TRBJ2-7; D gene: TRBD1
CDR3 DNA: TGCAGCGTTGAAGATGGGTCCGGGACACTCTACAATGAGCAGTTCTTC; CDR3 protein: CSVEDGSGTLYNEQFF; clone size: -; V gene: TRBV29-1; J gene: TRBJ2-1; D gene: -
CDR3 DNA: TGCGCCAGCAGCTTGAACAGGGCGAGCACAGATACGCAGTATTTT; CDR3 protein: CASSLNRASTDTQYF; clone size: -; V gene: TRBV5-1; J gene: TRBJ2-3; D gene: -
CDR3 DNA: TGTGCCAGTAGTACGGGACAGGGGTACTATGGCTACACCTTC; CDR3 protein: CASSTGQGYYGYTF; clone size: -; V gene: TRBV19; J gene: TRBJ1-2; D gene: TRBD1
CDR3 DNA: TGTGCCAGCAGTTTAGCCGGGAACAATCAGCCCCAGCATTTT; CDR3 protein: CASSLAGNNQPQHF; clone size: -; V gene: TRBV27; J gene: TRBJ1-5; D gene: -
CDR3 DNA: TGTGCCAGCAGCTTTACTAGCTCCGTTGAGCAGTTCTTC; CDR3 protein: CASSFTSSVEQFF; clone size: -; V gene: TRBV3-1/TRBV3-2; J gene: TRBJ2-1; D gene: -
CDR3 DNA: TGCGCCAGCAGCTTGTCTAGGCCCGAGTTCTATGGCTACACCTTC; CDR3 protein: CASSLSRPEFYGYTF; clone size: -; V gene: TRBV5-1; J gene: TRBJ1-2; D gene: -
CDR3 DNA: TGTGCCAGCAGTGAACGGGGGGCAGGATCACCCCTCCACTTT; CDR3 protein: CASSERGAGSPLHF; clone size: -; V gene: TRBV6-1; J gene: TRBJ1-6; D gene: -
CDR3 DNA: TGCGCCAGCAGCCCACAGGGTACCGGGGAGCTGTTTTTT; CDR3 protein: CASSPQGTGELFF; clone size: once; V gene: TRBV5-1; J gene: TRBJ2-2; D gene: -
CDR3 DNA: TGTGCCACACGGATGGGGCCGGGGACCCAGTACTTC; CDR3 protein: CATRMGPGTQYF; clone size: -; V gene: TRBV6-5; J gene: TRBJ2-5; D gene: -
CDR3 DNA: TGTGCCAGCAGTGACCCGGGACTAGCGGAACTCCCCTACGAGCAGTACTTC; CDR3 protein: CASSDPGLAELPYEQYF; clone size: -; V gene: TRBV6-4; J gene: TRBJ2-7; D gene: TRBD2
CDR3 DNA: TGCGCCAGCCGGGACAGGGTAGGGGACATTCAGTACTTC; CDR3 protein: CASRDRVGDIQYF; clone size: -; V gene: TRBV5-1; J gene: TRBJ2-4; D gene: TRBD1
CDR3 DNA: TGCGCCAGCAGCTCGGGACAGCCACAAGAGACCCAGTACTTC; CDR3 protein: CASSSGQPQETQYF; clone size: -; V gene: TRBV5-1; J gene: TRBJ2-5; D gene: TRBD1
CDR3 DNA: TGCGCCAGCAGACAACAGGGGTCAGATACGCAGTATTTT; CDR3 protein: CASRQQGSDTQYF; clone size: -; V gene: TRBV4-1; J gene: TRBJ2-3; D gene: TRBD1
CDR3 DNA: TGTGCCAGCTCACCTATCCAAGAGACCCAGTACTTC; CDR3 protein: CASSPIQETQYF; clone size: -; V gene: TRBV18; J gene: TRBJ2-5; D gene: -
CDR3 DNA: TGTGCCAGCAGCGGACAGGGCTACAATGAGCAGTTCTTC; CDR3 protein: CASSGQGYNEQFF; clone size: -; V gene: TRBV9; J gene: TRBJ2-1; D gene: TRBD1
CDR3 DNA: TGTGCCACCAGTGACCCCGGACGGGGAAACTATGGCTACACCTTC; CDR3 protein: CATSDPGRGNYGYTF; clone size: -; V gene: TRBV24-1; J gene: TRBJ1-2; D gene: -
CDR3 DNA: TGTGCCAGCAGGGTACAAGCTAACTATGGCTACACCTTC; CDR3 protein: CASRVQANYGYTF; clone size: -; V gene: TRBV28; J gene: TRBJ1-2; D gene: -
CDR3 DNA: TGTGCCAGCAGCTGGACGGGACAGGGGACCTACAATGAGCAGTTCTTC; CDR3 protein: CASSWTGQGTYNEQFF; clone size: -; V gene: TRBV5-6; J gene: TRBJ2-1; D gene: TRBD1